This note documents a single TCR beta chain sequence. Its antigen is still unknown. This CDR3 has 19 residues. Germline V gives CDR1 LNHDA, CDR2 SQIVND (reference sequence). Trimming pared 6 bases from V and 0 bases from J, leaving 21 bases between. The sample comes from a study of shared clonotypes between healthy human individuals. About the study: Each donor contributed plates that comprised three CD4 naive, three CD4 memory, two CD8 naive and one CD8 memory. Broader study findings: The diversity represented, both genetic and in exposure history, was limited by few donors.

Everyone who donated was a Caucasian adult who lived in Nashville, Tennessee. For sorted subsets, about 200 ng DNA per replicate equaled some 27,000 T cell genomes. Data came from immunoSEQ multiplex PCR; TCRdb stores just in-frame clones and leaves some out. The table has a few million clones, over 85% seen once. This TCR was sampled from a man younger than 35 in good health. Some clones in this sample may be carry-over from other donors' samples. The sequenced sample consisted of naive CD4+ T cells from PBMCs. As to subset: CD45RA+ positively selected. This chain joins TRBV19 and TRBJ2-6; tentatively, D is TRBD2 (5 bases). DNA for the CDR3: TGTGCCAGTAGCTCACCCCCGGGATTCCCTTACTCTGGGGCCAACGTCCTGACTTTC. Its translation: CASSSPPGFPYSGANVLTF.